The source of this T cell receptor (beta chain) is a study of human T cells and chemical hapten exposure. Background on the study: Cases of alopecia areata, totalis or universalis occurred in a predominantly female patient group. Per-sample TCR yields varied mainly from small pooled library volume differences.

For the library, individual cDNA molecules each received unique molecular identifiers. TCRdb redid the calling of the RACE reads with MiXCR, one entry per CDR3 protein. This sample carries approximately 49,000 distinct CDR3 sequences, 9.3% of them seen once, and the ten largest clones take approximately 4.5%. The CDR3 extends over 18 amino acids. The V and J ends lost 0 bases and 1 base respectively, with 16 bases between them. Germline V gene sequence: CDR1 LGHNA, CDR2 YNFKEQ. The time point was: patch test 1, 2 weeks after DPC sensitization. Treatment defined: therapeutic diphenylcyclopropenone sensitization with weekly scalp DPC. Donation of samples came from alopecia patients who were 18 to 70 years old and suitable for DPC. The sample holds a few counts of this clonotype.

The rearrangement uses TRBV4-2 and TRBJ1-3; a weak D match, TRBD1 (6 bases). The input for sequencing was whole blood, taken in connection with sensitization to the hapten diphenylcyclopropenone (DPC). The receptor's source is a woman between 50 and 59 years old with alopecia areata. Some clones in this sample may be carry-over from other donors' samples. Written as DNA, the CDR3 is TGTGCCAGCAGCCAAGATGGGGCAGGGGCGGGATCTGGAAACACCATATATTTT. Translated, it gives CASSQDGAGAGSGNTIYF.